A single TCR beta chain is shown here with its context. The data are from a study of blood T cell repertoires in COVID-19. J gave up 8 bases and V 7 bases, and 21 bases lay outside the gene matches. The CDR3 spans 18 residues. Germline lookup yields CDR1 MDHEN and CDR2 SYDVKM. As originally analysed: The assay estimated nucleated cells by amplifying reference gene primers. Assay: immunoSEQ multiplex PCR; the TCRdb copy retains only in-frame clones and omits some. D and trimming come from the DNA, and the V and J calls and clone size come from that table. Here the sample spans some 110,000 clones, roughly nine tenths being singletons.

The receptor was derived from a human donor in a cohort sampled during active COVID-19. Sequenced input: peripheral blood. The rearrangement joins TRBV28 to TRBJ1-4, with 8 bases fitting TRBD1. This chain's CDR3 is CASNLKVPSTGDGEKLFF. In nucleotides, the CDR3 is TGTGCCAGCAACTTAAAGGTCCCTTCGACAGGGGACGGAGAAAAACTGTTTTTT. Together with reference TRBV28 and TRBJ1-4, the CDR3 gives the full variable domain: DVKVTQSSRYLVKRTGEKVFLECVQDMDHENMFWYRQDPGLGLRLIYFSYDVKMKEKGDIPEGYSVSREKKERFSLILESASTNQTSMYLCASNLKVPSTGDGEKLFFGSGTQLSVL.